This T cell receptor beta chain comes out of a study of OX40 agonist ivuxolimab in advanced cancers. Overall study: The study treated patients with ivuxolimab, an agonistic anti-OX40 (CD134) antibody. Each patient was given ivuxolimab into a vein every 2 weeks, at 0.01 to 10 mg/kg. Partial responses, seen in three patients, involved one hepatocellular carcinoma and two cutaneous melanomas. Overall study results and limits: More expanded clones were found, on average, in CD8+ than in CD4+ T cells.

A remark on this clone: Its matching antigen is unknown.

Germline CDR1 is MDHEN and CDR2 is SYDVKM. This CDR3 is 13 amino acids long. V was cut by 3 bases and J by 1 base, with 6 bases left in between. Repertoires were generated with immunoSEQ multiplex PCR, while TCRdb's copy carries only in-frame clones and drops some. Of more than 55,000 clones in the sample, approximately 80% were seen once. This sequence was found in an adult with an advanced solid tumor such as melanoma, head and neck, liver or kidney cancer. This chain uses TRBV28 with TRBJ2-5; D gene ambiguous. Source: CD4+ or CD8+ T cells sorted from blood, taken in a trial of the OX40 agonist ivuxolimab. CDR3 in DNA: TGTGCCAGCAGTTTTTCAGCCCAAGAGACCCAGTACTTC. Translation: CASSFSAQETQYF.